This TCR beta chain was recovered during a study of blood T cell repertoires in COVID-19. V was pared by 3 bases and J by 1 base, with 6 bases between. The germline gives CDR1 SGHTA, CDR2 FQGTGA. This CDR3 contains 13 residues. Only in-frame clones appear in the TCRdb table, and some are missing; sequencing was by immunoSEQ multiplex PCR. In the table there are about 71,000 clones, approximately 80% of which are singletons. Sample: peripheral blood. The receptor was isolated from a man aged 70-80 years with acute or convalescent COVID-19. The chain recombines TRBV7-3 with TRBJ2-5; the D is unclear. DNA for the CDR3: TGTGCCAGCAGCTTGGCGGTCCAAGAGACCCAGTACTTC. Its protein product is CASSLAVQETQYF.